The 14 T cell receptor beta chains below all came from one sample that was sequenced in a study of shared clonotypes between healthy human individuals. TCRdb's copy holds only in-frame clones and misses some; the assay was immunoSEQ multiplex PCR. The repertoire holds roughly 1,000,000 clones, approximately 80% seen once, with 0.4% to 0.55% in the top ten. The sequenced sample consisted of memory CD4+ T cells from PBMCs. Subset: CD45RA-negative fraction. Every receptor here comes from a young man in good health. Some clones in this sample may be carry-over from other donors' samples.

As for this clone: A far larger clone lies a single base away; this is likely a read error. The CDR3 DNA reads as TGTGCCACCAGCAGGAGGGGGACAGGTGGAAAACTGTTTTTT. Its protein is CATSRRGTGGKLFF. The gene calls are TRBV15 and TRBJ1-4; TRBD1 matches 8 bases. In germline, CDR1 is LNHNV, CDR2 YYDKDF (reference sequence). Trimming took 3 bases from V and 10 from J; bases not matched to a gene: 7. The CDR3 totals 14 residues.

In DNA, the CDR3 is TGTGCCAGCAGTTCCCGAACTAGCATCGCGTACGAGCAGTACTTC. Its translation: CASSSRTSIAYEQYF. This chain joins TRBV6-5 and TRBJ2-7; tentatively, D is TRBD2 (6 bases). The CDR3 consists of 15 residues. In germline, CDR1 is MNHEY, CDR2 SVGAGI. V was clipped by 4 bases and J by 4 bases, with 17 bases between them.

The V gene is TRBV5-1, the J gene TRBJ1-4; 7 nucleotides align to TRBD1. The V gene's germline CDR1 is SGHRS and CDR2 YFSETQ. Unmatched junction bases numbered 8, after V lost 4 bases and J lost 2 bases. The CDR3 extends over 16 amino acids. The CDR3 nucleotides are TGCGCCAGCAGCCGGACGCCAGGGGGGACTAATGAAAAACTGTTTTTT. Its translation is CASSRTPGGTNEKLFF.

The V call is TRBV9, the J call TRBJ2-2; D is possibly TRBD1 or TRBD2 (5 bases each). Between the trimmed V and J ends, which lost 3 bases and 8 bases, there was a span of 14 bases. CDR3 size: 14 residues. Germline V gives CDR1 SGDLS, CDR2 YYNGEE. The CDR3 loop is CASSDPGPWGELFF. For the CDR3, the DNA is TGTGCCAGCAGCGACCCGGGACCATGGGGGGAGCTGTTTTTT.

This chain connects TRBV5-1 to TRBJ2-1, with TRBD2 identical over 10 bases. There are 14 residues in the CDR3. J lost 7 bases, V lost 7 bases, and 8 bases had no gene match. In germline, CDR1 is SGHRS, CDR2 YFSETQ. The CDR3 protein is CASRGVLAGNEQFF. CDR3 DNA: TGCGCCAGCCGGGGAGTACTAGCGGGGAATGAGCAGTTCTTC.

This chain joins TRBV28 and TRBJ2-1; a possible D gene is TRBD2 (6 bases). V was shortened by 9 bases and J by 4 bases, with 13 bases between the two germline ends. Germline V gene sequence: CDR1 MDHEN, CDR2 SYDVKM. The CDR3 length is 13 residues. DNA of the CDR3: TGTGCCAGTGACCTCGGGGGATACAATGAGCAGTTCTTC. It is translated as CASDLGGYNEQFF.

The rearrangement links TRBV25-1 to TRBJ2-7; D may be TRBD2 (6 bases). The germline CDR1 and CDR2 sequences are MGHDK and SYGVNS. V lost 1 base to trimming and J lost 7 bases, with 11 bases between them. The CDR3 spans 13 residues. In DNA form, the CDR3 reads TGTGCCAGCAGTGAATCGGGGACTGGGGAGCAGTACTTC. Amino acid sequence: CASSESGTGEQYF.

V is TRBV7-9 and J is TRBJ2-3; 10 bases match TRBD2. CDR3 length: 15 amino acids. Germline V lookup: CDR1 SEHNR, CDR2 FQNEAQ (reference sequence). J was trimmed by 4 bases and V by 3 bases; bases with no gene match: 4. CDR3 coding DNA: TGTGCCAGCAGCTTCAGCGGGAGGGACGCAGATACGCAGTATTTT. Encoded protein: CASSFSGRDADTQYF.

About this clone: The sample holds other DNA sequences that translate to the same CDR3. The V call is TRBV12-5, the J call TRBJ2-2; D unclear. Germline values: CDR1 LGHNT, CDR2 FRNRAP. The CDR3 is made up of 12 amino acids. The V end lost 5 bases, the J end lost 1 base, and 2 bases lay between the germline ends. CDR3 region: CASGLNTGELFF. In nucleotides, the CDR3 is TGTGCTAGTGGTCTGAACACCGGGGAGCTGTTTTTT.

The CDR3 is CASNRVGTEAFF. The DNA for the CDR3 is TGTGCCAGTAACAGGGTAGGCACTGAAGCTTTCTTT. The chain recombines TRBV5-8 with TRBJ1-1; possibly TRBD1 for D (6 bases). Germline V gene lookup returns CDR1 SGHTS and CDR2 YDEGEE. Between the trimmed V and J ends, which lost 8 bases and 4 bases, there was a span of 12 bases. The CDR3 is 12 amino acids.

The CDR3 reads CASSVDGGRAVRELFF. CDR3 in DNA: TGTGCCAGCAGCGTAGACGGCGGGAGGGCGGTAAGGGAGCTGTTTTTT. V and J are TRBV9 and TRBJ2-2, with 9 bases fitting TRBD2. Germline V CDR1 and CDR2: SGDLS, YYNGEE. The CDR3 covers 16 residues. V shed 0 bases, J shed 9 bases, and the junction held 9 bases outside the gene matches.

The chain has TRBV30 and TRBJ1-1; D perhaps matches TRBD1 (6 bases). Germline values: CDR1 GTSNPN, CDR2 SVGIG (reference sequence). The CDR3 covers 15 residues. Trimming took 2 bases from V and 3 from J, leaving 16 bases between them. CDR3 sequence (DNA): TGTGCCTGGAGTCGGGGGGCCGGTGGGGACACTGAAGCTTTCTTT. Translating it yields CAWSRGAGGDTEAFF.

The sample holds many counts of this clone. The V call is TRBV28, the J call TRBJ1-2; 10 bases line up with TRBD1. There are 15 residues in the CDR3. V lost 3 bases, J lost 8 bases, and 9 bases stayed unmatched. The germline V gene has CDR1 MDHEN and CDR2 SYDVKM. This CDR3 reads CASSLWDRGAGGYTF. The CDR3 DNA follows: TGTGCCAGCAGTTTGTGGGACAGGGGCGCAGGGGGCTACACCTTC.

The rearrangement joins TRBV21-1 to TRBJ1-4. TRBV21-1 corresponds to a pseudogene. This CDR3 comprises 17 residues. CDR3 region: CASSSPGRRPCREKLFF. The CDR3 region has the DNA TGTGCCAGCAGCTCTCCCGGGAGAAGGCCCTGTCGGGAAAAACTGTTTTTT.